This T cell receptor beta chain was captured by sequencing in a study of CD8+CD57+ T cells in acquired aplastic anemia. About the study: Sorted cells (CD4+ and CD8+) yielded DNA amounts that averaged approximately 3.1 ug. Findings and caveats of the study: Researchers reported that CD8+ Simpson's diversity was not significantly different in patients versus controls.

With respect to this clonotype: Its antigen is undetermined.

Patients picked for sequencing had shown CD8+CD57+ cell expansion detected by flow cytometry. Template material for TCR beta VDJ and CDR3 profiling consisted of genomic DNA. Via MiXCR, TCRdb re-called the reads, giving one row per CDR3 protein. The repertoire includes 150,000 to 200,000 distinct CDR3 sequences, about 50% of them detected once, and 25% to 35% sits in the top ten. The TCR was taken from a human donor with aplastic anemia. Sample: sorted CD4+, CD8+, or CD8+CD57+ T cells (not recorded which) from PBMCs.

The CDR3 DNA follows: TGCAGCGGTGAGCGGGATTTGGGCAATGAGCAGTTCTTC. Protein: CSGERDLGNEQFF. J is TRBJ2-1 and V is TRBV29-1; 7 positions agree with TRBD2. Germline V lookup: CDR1 SQVTM, CDR2 ANQGSEA. V shed 7 bases, J shed 6 bases, and the junction held 9 bases outside the gene matches. This CDR3 comprises 13 residues.